The 18 T cell receptor beta chains given below trace back to one sample, sequenced in a study of blood T cell repertoires in COVID-19. Sequencing used immunoSEQ multiplex PCR; TCRdb keeps in-frame clones, though not all of them. The table shows roughly 180,000 clones, with more than 75% occurring only once. The sample comprised PBMCs or T cells enriched from blood (not recorded which). These receptors were collected from a man aged 55 to 70 who had been exposed to COVID-19.

This chain links TRBV19 with TRBJ2-3; 11 nucleotides agree with TRBD1. V shed 1 base, J shed 3 bases, and the junction held 3 bases outside the gene matches. CDR3 size: 16 residues. Germline CDR1 is LNHDA and CDR2 is SQIVND (reference sequence). In nucleotides, the CDR3 is TGTGCCAGTAGTATAGGGGACAGGGGGAGGACAGATACGCAGTATTTT. Translated: CASSIGDRGRTDTQYF. The variable domain in full, completed from reference TRBV19 and TRBJ2-3, reads DGGITQSPKYLFRKEGQNVTLSCEQNLNHDAMYWYRQDPGQGLRLIYYSQIVNDFQKGDIAEGYSVSREKKESFPLTVTSAQKNPTAFYLCASSIGDRGRTDTQYFGPGTRLTVL.

The chain carries TRBV28 and TRBJ1-1, with 7 bases matching TRBD1. This CDR3 comprises 16 residues. CDR1 is MDHEN and CDR2 is SYDVKM in the germline V gene. Trimming removed 3 bases from V and 6 bases from J; junction bases left unmatched: 13. In DNA form, the CDR3 reads TGTGCCAGCAGTTTGCCTGGACAGGACTGGGACCCTGAAGCTTTCTTT. The encoded protein is CASSLPGQDWDPEAFF. The complete variable domain, with remaining parts taken from reference TRBV28 and TRBJ1-1, reads DVKVTQSSRYLVKRTGEKVFLECVQDMDHENMFWYRQDPGLGLRLIYFSYDVKMKEKGDIPEGYSVSREKKERFSLILESASTNQTSMYLCASSLPGQDWDPEAFFGQGTRLTVV.

J is TRBJ2-4 and V is TRBV27; D might be TRBD2 (6 bases). The ends were cut back, 5 bases at V and 2 bases at J, with 10 bases in the middle. This CDR3 has 14 residues. Germline V gene sequence: CDR1 MNHEY, CDR2 SMNVEV (reference sequence). The CDR3 sequence is CASSPTSPKNIQYF. The DNA for the CDR3 is TGTGCCAGCAGTCCTACTAGCCCCAAAAACATTCAGTACTTC.

There are a few counts of this clone. This sequence joins TRBV19 and TRBJ1-5; D may be TRBD1 (5 bases). This CDR3 has 17 residues. The V end lost 10 bases, the J end lost 3 bases, and 25 bases lay between the germline ends. The germline V gene encodes CDR1 LNHDA and CDR2 SQIVND (reference sequence). The CDR3: CATSGFPSFSANQPQHF. In nucleotides, the CDR3 is TGTGCCACCTCAGGGTTCCCTTCTTTCTCCGCCAATCAGCCCCAGCATTTT. Full variable domain (outside the CDR3, taken from reference TRBV19 and TRBJ1-5): DGGITQSPKYLFRKEGQNVTLSCEQNLNHDAMYWYRQDPGQGLRLIYYSQIVNDFQKGDIAEGYSVSREKKESFPLTVTSAQKNPTAFYLCATSGFPSFSANQPQHFGDGTRLSIL.

The chain uses TRBV12-3 or TRBV12-4 and TRBJ2-5; unclear D gene. The CDR3 loop spans 12 amino acids. The germline V and J ends were trimmed by 1 base and 9 bases, with 9 bases remaining between them. DNA of the CDR3: TGTGCCAGCAGTTTAGATCGGGTAGCCCAGTACTTC. It encodes CASSLDRVAQYF.

CDR3 DNA: TGTGCCAGCAGCTCAGGTCCCTACGAGCAGTACTTC. Translating gives CASSSGPYEQYF. The chain links TRBV11-2 to TRBJ2-7; no reliable D call. V dropped 4 bases and J dropped 2 bases, with 6 bases sitting between them. This CDR3 comprises 12 residues. Looked up from germline, CDR1 is SGHAT and CDR2 is FQNNGV.

The chain carries TRBV5-1 and TRBJ2-3, with unresolved D. Trimming cost V 1 base and J 4 bases, with 10 bases left between them. The CDR3 is 14 residues long. Germline V CDR1 and CDR2: SGHRS, YFSETQ. The CDR3 region has the DNA TGCGCCAGCAGCTTGAATACTGGTTCAGATACGCAGTATTTT. Its protein is CASSLNTGSDTQYF. The variable domain in full, completed from reference TRBV5-1 and TRBJ2-3, reads KAGVTQTPRYLIKTRGQQVTLSCSPISGHRSVSWYQQTPGQGLQFLFEYFSETQRNKGNFPGRFSGRQFSNSRSEMNVSTLELGDSALYLCASSLNTGSDTQYFGPGTRLTVL.

The chain employs TRBV6-2 or TRBV6-3 and TRBJ1-2; 8 bases agree with TRBD1. Losses at the gene ends were 5 bases for V and 2 bases for J; bases not matched to a gene: 13. The CDR3 spans 17 residues. Germline CDR1 and CDR2: MNHEY and SVGEGT. The CDR3 DNA reads as TGTGCCAGCAGTCCGAGGGCAGGGGGCTTCGGAAACTATGGCTACACCTTC. Amino acid sequence: CASSPRAGGFGNYGYTF.

The rearrangement joins TRBV19 to TRBJ2-5; D is unclear. Germline CDR1 LNHDA, CDR2 SQIVND (reference sequence). The CDR3 length is 13 residues. The V end was cut by 4 bases, the J end by 6 bases, with 12 bases between. The chain's CDR3 is CASSSGVTKTQYF. The CDR3, as DNA: TGTGCCAGTAGTAGTGGAGTAACCAAGACCCAGTACTTC.

The gene calls are TRBV30 and TRBJ1-2; tentatively, D is TRBD1 (5 bases). V was clipped by 3 bases and J by 2 bases, with 10 bases between them. The CDR3 runs to 13 residues. Germline-derived CDR1 and CDR2 are GTSNPN and SVGIG (reference sequence). The CDR3 loop is CAWRSRGNYGYTF. CDR3 nucleotides: TGTGCCTGGAGAAGTCGGGGGAACTATGGCTACACCTTC.

This chain connects TRBV14 to TRBJ1-1; 7 nucleotides agree with TRBD1. The germline gives CDR1 SGHDN, CDR2 FVKESK. Losses at the gene ends were 1 base for V and 4 bases for J; bases not matched to a gene: 3. This CDR3 is built from 14 residues. The CDR3 protein is CASSQVDRATEAFF. CDR3 coding DNA: TGTGCCAGCAGCCAAGTTGACAGGGCCACTGAAGCTTTCTTT.

This clone was counted once. The chain joins TRBV9 to TRBJ2-5, with 11 nucleotides matching TRBD2. CDR1 is SGDLS, CDR2 YYNGEE, per germline. The CDR3 has 15 residues. Trimming cost V 0 bases and J 8 bases; bases outside gene matches: 6. The CDR3 nucleotides are TGTGCCAGCAGCGTAGAGGGGGGACTAGCGGTAACCCAGTACTTC. It yields the protein CASSVEGGLAVTQYF.

This clone was seen just once. The chain uses TRBV6-5 and TRBJ1-5; TRBD1 agrees at 7 bases. Germline CDR1 is MNHEY and CDR2 is SVGAGI. This CDR3 is 15 amino acids long. The ends lost 6 bases at V and 0 bases at J; junction bases unmatched: 5. The DNA for the CDR3 is TGTGCCAGCAGGAATGACAGGGCTAGCAATCAGCCCCAGCATTTT. Translation gives CASRNDRASNQPQHF.

This clone came up once. J is TRBJ2-1 and V is TRBV10-2, with 15 bases identical to TRBD2. Germline CDR1 reads WSHSY; CDR2 reads SAAADI. V lost 6 bases and J lost 4; bases outside the gene matches: 10. This CDR3 region has 18 residues. Written as DNA, the CDR3 is TGCGCCAGCAGCGGGACTAGCGGGAGGAGTTCGGGATACAATGAGCAGTTCTTC. Translating gives CASSGTSGRSSGYNEQFF.

V and J are TRBV5-6 and TRBJ2-5; tentative D call: TRBD1 (5 bases). This CDR3 is built from 12 residues. Germline lookup yields CDR1 SGHDT and CDR2 YYEEEE. V lost 1 base and J 4 bases, leaving 5 bases between the germline ends. The CDR3 region is CASSLTGETQYF. CDR3 coding DNA: TGTGCCAGCAGCTTGACAGGAGAGACCCAGTACTTC.

V and J are TRBV5-1 and TRBJ2-5; 11 bases are a match to TRBD2. This CDR3 is built from 16 residues. J gave up 4 bases and V 0 bases, and 5 bases lay outside the gene matches. Per germline, CDR1 SGHRS and CDR2 YFSETQ. CDR3 region: CASSLVGLAGGETQYF. In DNA, the CDR3 is TGCGCCAGCAGCTTGGTCGGGCTAGCGGGAGGAGAGACCCAGTACTTC.

The chain couples TRBV2 to TRBJ1-1; D might be TRBD1 (5 bases). The CDR3 spans 14 residues. The V end was cut by 3 bases, the J end by 11 bases, with 19 bases between. CDR1 is SNHLY and CDR2 is FYNNEI in the germline V gene. The CDR3, as DNA: TGTGCCAGCAGTGAGGAACAGGTTTTTAGTCTTGCTTTCTTT. This gives the protein CASSEEQVFSLAFF.

V and J are TRBV20-1 and TRBJ1-2; 9 bases line up with TRBD1. The V gene end was trimmed by 3 bases and the J gene end by 2 bases; junction bases not matched to a gene: 7. This CDR3 has 15 amino acids. Germline V gene data show CDR1 as DFQATT and CDR2 as SNEGSKA (reference sequence). CDR3 in DNA: TGCAGTGCTAGTGTGGGACAGGGAGGAAACTATGGCTACACCTTC. It specifies CSASVGQGGNYGYTF.